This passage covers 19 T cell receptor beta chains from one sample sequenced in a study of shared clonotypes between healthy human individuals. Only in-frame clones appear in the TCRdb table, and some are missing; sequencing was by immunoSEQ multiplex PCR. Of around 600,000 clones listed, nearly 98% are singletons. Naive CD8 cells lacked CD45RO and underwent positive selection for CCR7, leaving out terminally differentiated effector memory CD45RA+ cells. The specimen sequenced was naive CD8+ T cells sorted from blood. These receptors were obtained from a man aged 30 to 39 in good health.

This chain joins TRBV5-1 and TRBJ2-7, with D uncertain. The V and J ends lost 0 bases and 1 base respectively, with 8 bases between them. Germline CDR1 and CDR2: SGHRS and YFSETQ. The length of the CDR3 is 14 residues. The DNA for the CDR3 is TGCGCCAGCAGCTTGGTCCAGGAATCCTACGAGCAGTACTTC. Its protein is CASSLVQESYEQYF.

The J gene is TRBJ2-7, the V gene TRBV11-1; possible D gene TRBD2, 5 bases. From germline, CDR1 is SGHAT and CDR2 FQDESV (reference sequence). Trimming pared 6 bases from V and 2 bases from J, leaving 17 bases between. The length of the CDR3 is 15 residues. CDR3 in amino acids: CASRRGGAETYEQYF. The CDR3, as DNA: TGTGCCAGCAGAAGAGGAGGAGCAGAAACCTACGAGCAGTACTTC.

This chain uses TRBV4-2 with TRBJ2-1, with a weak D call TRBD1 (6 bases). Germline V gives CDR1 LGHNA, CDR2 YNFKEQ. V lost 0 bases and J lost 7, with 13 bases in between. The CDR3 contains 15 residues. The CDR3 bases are TGTGCCAGCAGCCAAGAGGCAGGGACACGGAATGAGCAGTTCTTC. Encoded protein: CASSQEAGTRNEQFF.

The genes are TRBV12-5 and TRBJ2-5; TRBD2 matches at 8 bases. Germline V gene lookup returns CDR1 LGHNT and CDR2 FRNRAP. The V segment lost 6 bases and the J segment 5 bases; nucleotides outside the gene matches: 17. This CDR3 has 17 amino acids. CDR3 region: CASGFIGRDDIDETQYF. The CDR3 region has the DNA TGTGCTAGTGGCTTTATCGGGAGGGACGATATCGACGAGACCCAGTACTTC.

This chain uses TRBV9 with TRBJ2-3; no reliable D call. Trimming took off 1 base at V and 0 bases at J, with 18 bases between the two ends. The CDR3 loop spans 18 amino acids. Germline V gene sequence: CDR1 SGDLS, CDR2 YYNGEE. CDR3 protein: CASSVRSSLTPSTDTQYF. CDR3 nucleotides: TGTGCCAGCAGCGTAAGGTCGAGTCTAACTCCTAGCACAGATACGCAGTATTTT.

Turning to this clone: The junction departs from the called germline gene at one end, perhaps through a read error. The CDR3 DNA sequence: TGCGCCAGCAGCTTGAGAACGACTAGTAGTTCCTCCGAGCAGTACTTC. It translates to CASSLRTTSSSSEQYF. V and J are TRBV5-1 and TRBJ2-7; D possibly corresponds to TRBD2 (6 bases). Germline CDR1 SGHRS, CDR2 YFSETQ. The CDR3 has 16 residues.

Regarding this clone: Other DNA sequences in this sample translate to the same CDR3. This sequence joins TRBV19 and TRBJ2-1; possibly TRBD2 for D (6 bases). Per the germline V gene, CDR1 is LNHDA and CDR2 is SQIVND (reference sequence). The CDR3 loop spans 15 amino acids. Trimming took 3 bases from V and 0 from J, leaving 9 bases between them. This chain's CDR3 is CASSIGLSSYNEQFF. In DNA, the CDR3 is TGTGCCAGTAGTATTGGACTAAGCTCCTACAATGAGCAGTTCTTC.

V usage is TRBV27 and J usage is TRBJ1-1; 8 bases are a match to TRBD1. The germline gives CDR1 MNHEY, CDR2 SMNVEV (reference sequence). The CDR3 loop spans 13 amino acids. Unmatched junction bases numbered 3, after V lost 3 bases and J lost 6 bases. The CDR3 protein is CASSFRTGSEAFF. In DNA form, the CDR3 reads TGTGCCAGCAGTTTTCGGACAGGGTCTGAAGCTTTCTTT.

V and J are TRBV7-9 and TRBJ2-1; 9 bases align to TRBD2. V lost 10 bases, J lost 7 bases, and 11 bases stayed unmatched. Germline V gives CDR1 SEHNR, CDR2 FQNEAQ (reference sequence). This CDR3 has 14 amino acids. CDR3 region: CATRLSGSLNEQFF. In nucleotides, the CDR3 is TGTGCCACCCGCCTTAGCGGGAGCTTAAATGAGCAGTTCTTC.

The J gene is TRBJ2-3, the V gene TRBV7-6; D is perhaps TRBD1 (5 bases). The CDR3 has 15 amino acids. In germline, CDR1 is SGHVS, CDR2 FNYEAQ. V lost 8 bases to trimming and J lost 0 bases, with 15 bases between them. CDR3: CASSNRGFSTDTQYF. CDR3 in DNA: TGTGCCAGCTCAAATAGGGGCTTCAGCACAGATACGCAGTATTTT.

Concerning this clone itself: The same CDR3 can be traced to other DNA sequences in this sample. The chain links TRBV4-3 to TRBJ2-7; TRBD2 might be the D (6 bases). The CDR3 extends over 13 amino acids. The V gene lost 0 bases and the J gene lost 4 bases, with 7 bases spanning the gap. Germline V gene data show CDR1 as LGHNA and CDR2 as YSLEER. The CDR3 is CASSQDRGYEQYF. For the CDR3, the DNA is TGCGCCAGCAGCCAAGATCGGGGGTACGAGCAGTACTTC.

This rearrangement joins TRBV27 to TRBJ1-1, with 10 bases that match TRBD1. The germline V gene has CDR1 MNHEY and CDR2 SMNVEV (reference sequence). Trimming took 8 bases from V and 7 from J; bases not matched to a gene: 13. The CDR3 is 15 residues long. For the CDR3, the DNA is TGTGCCAGCCGCTTTCGGGGACAGGGGTGGGGTGAAGCTTTCTTT. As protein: CASRFRGQGWGEAFF.

The CDR3 region is CASSGASGRVSYEQYF. In nucleotides, the CDR3 is TGTGCCAGCAGCGGGGCAAGCGGGAGGGTCTCCTACGAGCAGTACTTC. The V and J genes are TRBV9 and TRBJ2-7; 10 bases fit TRBD2. The germline CDR1 and CDR2 sequences are SGDLS and YYNGEE. The CDR3 length is 16 residues. V was clipped by 3 bases and J by 0 bases; unmatched bases: 6.

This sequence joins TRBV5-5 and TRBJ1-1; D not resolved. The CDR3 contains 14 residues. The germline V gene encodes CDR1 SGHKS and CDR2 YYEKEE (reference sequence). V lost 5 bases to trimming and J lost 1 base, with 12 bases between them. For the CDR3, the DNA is TGTGCCAGCAGTTACCCCGCCACGAACACTGAAGCTTTCTTT. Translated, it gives CASSYPATNTEAFF.

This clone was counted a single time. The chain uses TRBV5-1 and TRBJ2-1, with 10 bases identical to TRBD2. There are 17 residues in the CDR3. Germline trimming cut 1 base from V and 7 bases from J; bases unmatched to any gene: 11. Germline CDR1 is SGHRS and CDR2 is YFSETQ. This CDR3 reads CASSLLPLAGVRNEQFF. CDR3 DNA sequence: TGCGCCAGCAGCTTGCTCCCCCTAGCGGGAGTTAGGAATGAGCAGTTCTTC.

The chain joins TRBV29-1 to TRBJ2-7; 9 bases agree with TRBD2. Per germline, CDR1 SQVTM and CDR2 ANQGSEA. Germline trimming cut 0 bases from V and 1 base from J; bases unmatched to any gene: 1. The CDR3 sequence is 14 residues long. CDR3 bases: TGCAGCGTTGAAGATACTAGCGGGTCCTACGAGCAGTACTTC. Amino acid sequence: CSVEDTSGSYEQYF.

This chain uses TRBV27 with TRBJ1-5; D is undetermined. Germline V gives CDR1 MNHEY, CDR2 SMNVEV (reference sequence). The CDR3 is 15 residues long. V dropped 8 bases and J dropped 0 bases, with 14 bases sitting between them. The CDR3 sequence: CASLAFADSNQPQHF. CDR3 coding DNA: TGTGCCAGCCTTGCTTTTGCCGATAGCAATCAGCCCCAGCATTTT.

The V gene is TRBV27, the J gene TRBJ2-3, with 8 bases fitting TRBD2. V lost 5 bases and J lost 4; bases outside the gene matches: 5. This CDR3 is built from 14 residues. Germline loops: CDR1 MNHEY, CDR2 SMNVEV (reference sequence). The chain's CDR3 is CASSPSGGPDTQYF. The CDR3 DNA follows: TGTGCCAGCAGTCCCTCGGGAGGGCCAGATACGCAGTATTTT.

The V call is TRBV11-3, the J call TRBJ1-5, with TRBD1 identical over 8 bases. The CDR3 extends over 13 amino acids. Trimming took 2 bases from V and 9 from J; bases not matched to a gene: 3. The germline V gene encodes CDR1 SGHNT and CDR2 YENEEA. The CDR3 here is CASSLNRGRPQHF. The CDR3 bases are TGTGCCAGCAGCTTAAACAGGGGGAGGCCCCAGCATTTT.